Listed here are 19 T cell receptor beta chains from one sample, sequenced in a study of CD8 T cells in Susac syndrome. Random hexamers were used to reverse transcribe the RNA input (0.5 to 1 ug). TCRdb analysed the immunoSEQ multiplex PCR reads with MiXCR anew, one entry per CDR3 protein. The sample contains about 240,000 distinct CDR3 sequences, about 96% of which appear only once. Source material: CD4+ T cells from PBMCs. These TCRs come from a human donor with Susac syndrome.

The rearrangement joins TRBV9 to TRBJ2-7; 9 nucleotides line up with TRBD1. Germline CDR1 SGDLS, CDR2 YYNGEE. With 4 bases clipped from V and 10 bases from J, the junction kept 9 bases outside the gene matches. There are 13 residues in the CDR3. Written as DNA, the CDR3 is TGTGCCAGCAGCTCATACGGACAGGGGCATCAGTACTTC. Protein product: CASSSYGQGHQYF.

The V and J genes are TRBV5-8 and TRBJ2-1; no clear D. The V and J ends lost 4 bases and 7 bases respectively, with 12 bases between them. This CDR3 region has 13 residues. The V gene's germline CDR1 is SGHTS and CDR2 YDEGEE. CDR3 sequence reads: CASSPAAPNEQFF. Written as DNA, the CDR3 is TGTGCCAGCAGCCCTGCAGCCCCTAATGAGCAGTTCTTC.

The CDR3 sequence: CATAGISNEQFF. The CDR3, as DNA: TGTGCCACCGCGGGGATTTCAAATGAGCAGTTCTTC. The chain combines TRBV24-1 with TRBJ2-1; TRBD2 is a possible D gene (6 bases). The CDR3 has 12 residues. Trimming removed 9 bases at V and 7 bases at J, with 12 bases between. CDR1 and CDR2 from the germline V gene are KGHDR and SFDVKD.

V usage is TRBV18 and J usage is TRBJ2-6; 11 positions match TRBD1. CDR1 and CDR2 from the germline V gene are KGHSH and LQKENI. The CDR3 runs 18 residues. The V gene end was trimmed by 3 bases and the J gene end by 0 bases; junction bases not matched to a gene: 4. CDR3 bases: TGTGCCAGCTCACCGCCCGGGACAGGGGGCTCTGGGGCCAACGTCCTGACTTTC. It specifies CASSPPGTGGSGANVLTF.

The V and J genes are TRBV20-1 and TRBJ2-1; 10 positions agree with TRBD2. Germline V lookup: CDR1 DFQATT, CDR2 SNEGSKA (reference sequence). After removal of 2 bases from V and 6 bases from J, the junction contained 7 bases not matched to a gene. The CDR3 length is 15 residues. The CDR3 DNA reads as TGCAGTGCTAGAATTCTAGCGGGAGTAGTCAATGAGCAGTTCTTC. Protein: CSARILAGVVNEQFF.

In this sample, this clonotype turned up once. The chain employs TRBV19 and TRBJ2-1; D not certain. CDR1 and CDR2 (germline): LNHDA, SQIVND (reference sequence). Between the trimmed V and J ends, which lost 4 bases and 7 bases, there was a span of 8 bases. The CDR3 is 12 residues long. The CDR3 bases are TGTGCCAGTAGTAAGATCGTAAATGAGCAGTTCTTC. Translating it yields CASSKIVNEQFF.

V gene TRBV27 combines with J gene TRBJ2-3, with 7 bases aligning to TRBD2. The V gene's germline CDR1 is MNHEY and CDR2 SMNVEV (reference sequence). The J segment lost 2 bases and the V segment lost 4 bases, leaving 9 bases of the junction unmatched. There are 16 residues in the CDR3. CDR3 sequence reads: CASSSISSGYTDTQYF. Here the CDR3 DNA reads TGTGCCAGCAGTTCCATCTCTAGCGGATACACAGATACGCAGTATTTT.

The chain joins TRBV28 to TRBJ1-1, with 7 nucleotides matching TRBD1. V lost 7 bases and J lost 2; bases outside the gene matches: 4. The CDR3 has 13 residues. Germline values: CDR1 MDHEN, CDR2 SYDVKM. CDR3 amino acids: CASIQGGNTEAFF. CDR3 DNA sequence: TGTGCCAGCATCCAGGGGGGAAACACTGAAGCTTTCTTT.

In its sample, this clonotype was seen a few times. The chain combines TRBV27 with TRBJ1-1; possible D gene TRBD1, 6 bases. Germline assignment: CDR1 MNHEY and CDR2 SMNVEV (reference sequence). The length of the CDR3 is 12 residues. Trimming pared 5 bases from V and 5 bases from J, leaving 9 bases between. The CDR3 coding sequence is TGTGCCAGCAGTACTAGGGGGACTGAAGCTTTCTTT. The encoded protein is CASSTRGTEAFF.

The rearrangement links TRBV2 to TRBJ2-7; 9 bases fit TRBD2. V gave up 1 base and J gave up 4 bases; unmatched junction bases: 17. This CDR3 has 19 residues. Germline V gives CDR1 SNHLY, CDR2 FYNNEI. The CDR3 region is CASSEEVWWGGRATYEQYF. The DNA for the CDR3 is TGTGCCAGCAGTGAAGAGGTTTGGTGGGGCGGGAGGGCCACTTACGAGCAGTACTTC.

The genes are TRBV2 and TRBJ2-5, with D perhaps TRBD1 (5 bases). V was shortened by 7 bases and J by 1 base, with 16 bases between the two germline ends. The CDR3 covers 15 residues. Germline V gene lookup returns CDR1 SNHLY and CDR2 FYNNEI. The CDR3 reads CASNRFGPAQETQYF. CDR3 sequence (DNA): TGTGCCAGCAACAGGTTCGGGCCAGCCCAAGAGACCCAGTACTTC.

The CDR3 DNA reads as TGTGCCACCAGCAGAGTGGGGGGACAGTACGAGCAGTACTTC. Translation gives CATSRVGGQYEQYF. This chain joins TRBV15 and TRBJ2-7, with D possibly TRBD1 on 7 matching bases. The CDR3 has 14 residues. Per germline, CDR1 LNHNV and CDR2 YYDKDF (reference sequence). The V end lost 1 base, the J end lost 4 bases, and 11 bases lay between the germline ends.

The chain has TRBV28 and TRBJ2-7; possibly TRBD2 for D (6 bases). Per the germline V gene, CDR1 is MDHEN and CDR2 is SYDVKM. Trimming left V 7 bases short and J 3 bases short, with 19 bases between. The CDR3 length is 15 residues. The CDR3 DNA reads as TGTGCCAGCAACCAAATTCCGGGAGCGGGCTACGAGCAGTACTTC. It encodes CASNQIPGAGYEQYF.

This chain links TRBV29-1 with TRBJ2-7; tentative D call: TRBD1 (6 bases). The V and J ends lost 4 bases and 4 bases respectively, with 14 bases between them. The CDR3 spans 13 residues. Germline V gives CDR1 SQVTM, CDR2 ANQGSEA. The CDR3 loop reads CSVVRGWGYEQYF. The CDR3, as DNA: TGCAGCGTTGTCAGGGGCTGGGGTTACGAGCAGTACTTC.

The gene calls are TRBV18 and TRBJ2-4; tentative D call: TRBD2 (6 bases). CDR3 length: 15 residues. V was shortened by 3 bases and J by 0 bases, with 9 bases between the two germline ends. Germline V gives CDR1 KGHSH, CDR2 LQKENI. This CDR3 reads CASSPAGLAKNIQYF. As DNA, the CDR3 is TGTGCCAGCTCACCTGCGGGGCTAGCCAAAAACATTCAGTACTTC.

The J gene is TRBJ2-1, the V gene TRBV18; 13 nucleotides align to TRBD2. CDR3 size: 16 residues. From germline, CDR1 is KGHSH and CDR2 LQKENI. With V trimmed by 2 bases and J by 7 bases, 5 bases remained unmatched. The CDR3: CASSPIPGLAGNEQFF. CDR3 bases: TGTGCCAGCTCACCAATACCGGGACTAGCGGGAAATGAGCAGTTCTTC.

The chain couples TRBV7-3 to TRBJ2-3; 10 nucleotides line up with TRBD2. The CDR3 consists of 15 residues. The germline gives CDR1 SGHTA, CDR2 FQGTGA. V shed 5 bases and J 4 bases; nucleotides not matched to a gene: 6. CDR3 sequence reads: CASSLVAGGPDTQYF. For the CDR3, the DNA is TGTGCCAGCAGCCTGGTAGCGGGAGGACCAGATACGCAGTATTTT.

This clonotype was seen just once. The genes are TRBV5-4 and TRBJ1-1; D is ambiguous. Trimming shortened V by 1 base and J by 0 bases, and 7 bases separated the two germline ends. Germline CDR1 is SGHNT and CDR2 is YYREEE (reference sequence). The CDR3 consists of 14 residues. CDR3 nucleotides: TGTGCCAGCAGCTTGAGTCAGATGAACACTGAAGCTTTCTTT. This translates into CASSLSQMNTEAFF.

The rearrangement uses TRBV15 and TRBJ2-7; a possible D gene is TRBD1 (5 bases). The CDR3 spans 14 residues. Trimming took 0 bases from V and 7 from J, leaving 13 bases between them. From germline, CDR1 is LNHNV and CDR2 YYDKDF (reference sequence). As DNA, the CDR3 is TGTGCCACCAGCAGAGATGCAGGGAACTTTGAGCAGTACTTC. Translated, it gives CATSRDAGNFEQYF.